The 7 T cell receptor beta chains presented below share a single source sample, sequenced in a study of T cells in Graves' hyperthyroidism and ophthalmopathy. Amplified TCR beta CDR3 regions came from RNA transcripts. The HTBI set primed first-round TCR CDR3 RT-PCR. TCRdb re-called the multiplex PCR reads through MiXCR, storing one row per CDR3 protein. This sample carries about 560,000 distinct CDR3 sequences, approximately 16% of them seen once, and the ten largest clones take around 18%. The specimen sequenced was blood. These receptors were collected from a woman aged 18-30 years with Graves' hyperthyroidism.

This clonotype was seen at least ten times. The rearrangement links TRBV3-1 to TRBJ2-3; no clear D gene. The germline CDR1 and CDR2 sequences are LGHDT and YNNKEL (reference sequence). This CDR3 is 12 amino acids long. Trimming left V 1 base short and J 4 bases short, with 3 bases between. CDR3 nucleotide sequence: TGTGCCAGCAGCCAAGTGGCAGATACGCAGTATTTT. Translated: CASSQVADTQYF.

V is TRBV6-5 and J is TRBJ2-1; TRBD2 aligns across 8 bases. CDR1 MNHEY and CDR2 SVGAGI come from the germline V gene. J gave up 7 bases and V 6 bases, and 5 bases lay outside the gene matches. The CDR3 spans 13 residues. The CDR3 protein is CASRNSGGNEQFF. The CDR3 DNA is TGTGCCAGCAGGAACTCGGGGGGGAATGAGCAGTTCTTC.

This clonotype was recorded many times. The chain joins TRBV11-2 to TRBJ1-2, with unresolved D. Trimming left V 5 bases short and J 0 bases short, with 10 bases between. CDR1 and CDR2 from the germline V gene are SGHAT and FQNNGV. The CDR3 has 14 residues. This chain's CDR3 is CASSPPDTNYGYTF. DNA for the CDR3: TGTGCCAGCAGCCCGCCGGATACTAACTATGGCTACACCTTC.

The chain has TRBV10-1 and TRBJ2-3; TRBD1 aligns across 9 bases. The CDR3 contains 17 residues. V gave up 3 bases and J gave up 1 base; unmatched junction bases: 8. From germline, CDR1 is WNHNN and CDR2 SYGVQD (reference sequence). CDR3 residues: CASSENRGRGGTDTQYF. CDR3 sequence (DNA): TGCGCCAGCAGTGAAAACAGGGGGCGAGGTGGCACAGATACGCAGTATTTT.

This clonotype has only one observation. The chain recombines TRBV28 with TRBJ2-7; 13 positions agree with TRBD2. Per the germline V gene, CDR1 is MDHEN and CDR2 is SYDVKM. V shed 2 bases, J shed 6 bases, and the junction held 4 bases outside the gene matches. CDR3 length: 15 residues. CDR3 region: CASSLGGLAGAEQYF. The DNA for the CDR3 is TGTGCCAGCAGTTTAGGTGGACTAGCGGGAGCCGAGCAGTACTTC.

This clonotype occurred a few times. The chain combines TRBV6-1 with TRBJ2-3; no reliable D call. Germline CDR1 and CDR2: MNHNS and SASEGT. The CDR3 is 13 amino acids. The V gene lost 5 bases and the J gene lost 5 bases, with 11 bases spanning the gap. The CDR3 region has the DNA TGTGCCAGCAGTTACGCGTGGGGAGATACGCAGTATTTT. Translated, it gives CASSYAWGDTQYF.

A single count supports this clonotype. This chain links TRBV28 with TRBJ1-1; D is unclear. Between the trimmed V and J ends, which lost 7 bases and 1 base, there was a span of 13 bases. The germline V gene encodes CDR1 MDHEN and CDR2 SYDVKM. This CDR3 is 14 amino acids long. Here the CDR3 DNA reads TGTGCCAGCATTCTAGCCCAACGGAACACTGAAGCTTTCTTT. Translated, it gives CASILAQRNTEAFF.